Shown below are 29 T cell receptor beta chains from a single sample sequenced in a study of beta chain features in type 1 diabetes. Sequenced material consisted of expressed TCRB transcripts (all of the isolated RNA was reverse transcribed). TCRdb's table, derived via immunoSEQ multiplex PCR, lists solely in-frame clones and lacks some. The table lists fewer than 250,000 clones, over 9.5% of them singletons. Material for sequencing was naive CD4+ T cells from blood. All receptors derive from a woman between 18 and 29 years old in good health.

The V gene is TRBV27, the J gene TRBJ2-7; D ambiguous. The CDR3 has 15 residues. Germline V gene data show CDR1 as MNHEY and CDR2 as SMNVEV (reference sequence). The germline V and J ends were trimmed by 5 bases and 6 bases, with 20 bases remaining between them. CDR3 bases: TGTGCCAGCAGTACAAACAGATTTCCTCTCGGCGAGCAGTACTTC. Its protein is CASSTNRFPLGEQYF.

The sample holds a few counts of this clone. DNA of the CDR3: TGTGCCAGCAGCTTACCGCTAGCGGGAGGGACGTCTGATACGCAGTATTTT. Translation: CASSLPLAGGTSDTQYF. The V gene is TRBV5-6, the J gene TRBJ2-3; 12 positions match TRBD2. This CDR3 spans 17 amino acids. With V trimmed by 2 bases and J by 6 bases, 10 bases remained unmatched. Germline V gene sequence: CDR1 SGHDT, CDR2 YYEEEE.

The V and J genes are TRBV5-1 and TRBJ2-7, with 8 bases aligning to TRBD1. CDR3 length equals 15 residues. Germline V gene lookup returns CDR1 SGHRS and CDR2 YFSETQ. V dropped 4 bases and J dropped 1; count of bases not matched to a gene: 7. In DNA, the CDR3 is TGCGCCAGCAGCCCACGGACAGGGCCATCCTACGAGCAGTACTTC. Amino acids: CASSPRTGPSYEQYF.

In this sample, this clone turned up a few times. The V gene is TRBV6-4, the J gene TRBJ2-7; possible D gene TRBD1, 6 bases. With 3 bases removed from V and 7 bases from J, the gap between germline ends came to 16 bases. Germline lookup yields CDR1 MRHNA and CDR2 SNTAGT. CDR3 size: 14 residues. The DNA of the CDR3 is TGTGCCAGCAGTGAACAACAGGGTGTGGGGGAGCAGTACTTC. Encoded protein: CASSEQQGVGEQYF.

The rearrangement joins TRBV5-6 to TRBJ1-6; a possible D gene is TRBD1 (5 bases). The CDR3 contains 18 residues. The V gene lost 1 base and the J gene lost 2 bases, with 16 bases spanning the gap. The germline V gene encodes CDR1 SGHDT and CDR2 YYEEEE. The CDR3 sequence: CASSLPRRGGAYNSPLHF. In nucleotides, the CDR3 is TGTGCCAGCAGCTTGCCACGAAGGGGTGGGGCCTATAATTCACCCCTCCACTTT.

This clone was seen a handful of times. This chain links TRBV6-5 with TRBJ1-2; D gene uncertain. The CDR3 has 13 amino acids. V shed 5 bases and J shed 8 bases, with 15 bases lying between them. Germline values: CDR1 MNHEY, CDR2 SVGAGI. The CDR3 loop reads CASSESLWSGYTF. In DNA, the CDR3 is TGTGCCAGCAGTGAAAGCCTTTGGTCGGGCTACACCTTC.

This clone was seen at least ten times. Here the CDR3 reads CASSHPDRGSYEQYF. The CDR3 DNA reads as TGCGCCAGCAGTCATCCTGACAGGGGTTCCTACGAGCAGTACTTC. The genes are TRBV23-1 and TRBJ2-7; 8 bases line up with TRBD1. Being an ORF, TRBV23-1 has a function that is uncertain. The CDR3 contains 15 residues. J was trimmed by 1 base and V by 3 bases; bases with no gene match: 5.

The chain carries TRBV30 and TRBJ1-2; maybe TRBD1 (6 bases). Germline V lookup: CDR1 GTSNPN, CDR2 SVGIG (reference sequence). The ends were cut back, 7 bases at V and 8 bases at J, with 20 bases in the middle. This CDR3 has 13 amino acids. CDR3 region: CASNAGGSGGYTF. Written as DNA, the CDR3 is TGTGCCTCCAATGCGGGGGGCTCTGGAGGCTACACCTTC.

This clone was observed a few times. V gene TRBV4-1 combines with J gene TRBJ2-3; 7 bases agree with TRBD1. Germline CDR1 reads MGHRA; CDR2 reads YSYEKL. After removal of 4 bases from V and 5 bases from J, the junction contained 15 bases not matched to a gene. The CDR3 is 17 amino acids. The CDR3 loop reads CASSPSPGTARLDTQYF. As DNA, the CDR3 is TGCGCCAGCAGCCCCTCCCCCGGGACAGCTCGTTTAGATACGCAGTATTTT.

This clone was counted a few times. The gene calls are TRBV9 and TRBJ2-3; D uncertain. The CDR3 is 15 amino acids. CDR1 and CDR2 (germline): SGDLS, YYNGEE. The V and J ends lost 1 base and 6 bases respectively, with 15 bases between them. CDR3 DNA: TGTGCCAGCAGCGTAAGCGCCCTAGTCGGGGATACGCAGTATTTT. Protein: CASSVSALVGDTQYF.

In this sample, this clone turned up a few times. CDR3 loop: CASSWGTGGTSGANVLTF. The CDR3 nucleotides read TGCGCCAGCAGCTGGGGGACAGGGGGCACTTCTGGGGCCAACGTCCTGACTTTC. J is TRBJ2-6 and V is TRBV5-1, with 12 positions matching TRBD1. Germline-derived CDR1 and CDR2 are SGHRS and YFSETQ. There are 18 residues in the CDR3. V gave up 3 bases and J gave up 1 base; unmatched junction bases: 5.

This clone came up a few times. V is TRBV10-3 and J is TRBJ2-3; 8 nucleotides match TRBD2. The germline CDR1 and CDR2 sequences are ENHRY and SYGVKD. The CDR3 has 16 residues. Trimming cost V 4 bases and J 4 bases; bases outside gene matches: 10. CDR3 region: CAISGMRAGVPDTQYF. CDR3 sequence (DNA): TGTGCCATCAGTGGCATGAGAGCGGGAGTCCCAGATACGCAGTATTTT.

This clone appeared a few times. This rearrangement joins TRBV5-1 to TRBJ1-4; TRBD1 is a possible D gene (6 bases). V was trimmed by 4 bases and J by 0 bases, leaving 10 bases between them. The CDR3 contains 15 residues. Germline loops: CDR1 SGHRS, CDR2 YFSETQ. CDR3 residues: CASSPGQTTNEKLFF. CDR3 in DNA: TGCGCCAGCAGCCCCGGACAGACAACTAATGAAAAACTGTTTTTT.

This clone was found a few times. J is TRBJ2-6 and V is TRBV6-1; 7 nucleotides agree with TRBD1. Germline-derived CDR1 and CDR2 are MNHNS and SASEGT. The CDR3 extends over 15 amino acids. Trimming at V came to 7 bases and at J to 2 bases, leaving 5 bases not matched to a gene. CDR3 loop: CASNFDRAGANVLTF. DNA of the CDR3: TGTGCCAGCAATTTCGACAGGGCTGGGGCCAACGTCCTGACTTTC.

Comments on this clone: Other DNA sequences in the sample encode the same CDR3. CDR3 protein: CASSYSTGGYGYTF. The DNA of the CDR3 is TGTGCCAGCAGTTACTCGACAGGGGGCTATGGCTACACCTTC. The genes are TRBV6-5 and TRBJ1-2, with TRBD1 matching over 9 bases. The germline V gene has CDR1 MNHEY and CDR2 SVGAGI. Unmatched junction bases numbered 0, after V lost 0 bases and J lost 4 bases. The CDR3 is 14 residues long.

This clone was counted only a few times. In DNA form, the CDR3 reads TGTGCCAGCAGCACCCGAGACTCGGAAAAACTGTTTTTT. Protein sequence: CASSTRDSEKLFF. This chain joins TRBV11-2 and TRBJ1-4; the D is unclear. The germline V and J ends were trimmed by 5 bases and 8 bases, with 12 bases remaining between them. The germline CDR1 and CDR2 sequences are SGHAT and FQNNGV. This CDR3 comprises 13 residues.

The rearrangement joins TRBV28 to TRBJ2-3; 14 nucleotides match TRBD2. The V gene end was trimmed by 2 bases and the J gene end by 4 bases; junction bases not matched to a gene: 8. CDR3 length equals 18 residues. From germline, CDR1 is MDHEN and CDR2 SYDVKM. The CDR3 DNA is TGTGCCAGCAGTTTAAGCGGACTAGCGGGGGGAGCGCCAGATACGCAGTATTTT. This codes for CASSLSGLAGGAPDTQYF.

The CDR3 here is CASSLDSGGLDYEQYF. Here the CDR3 DNA reads TGTGCCAGCAGCTTAGACTCGGGAGGCCTAGACTACGAGCAGTACTTC. The chain carries TRBV7-2 and TRBJ2-7; TRBD2 matches at 7 bases. This CDR3 has 16 amino acids. The germline gives CDR1 SGHTA, CDR2 FQGNSA. V lost 1 base, J lost 3 bases, and 9 bases stayed unmatched.

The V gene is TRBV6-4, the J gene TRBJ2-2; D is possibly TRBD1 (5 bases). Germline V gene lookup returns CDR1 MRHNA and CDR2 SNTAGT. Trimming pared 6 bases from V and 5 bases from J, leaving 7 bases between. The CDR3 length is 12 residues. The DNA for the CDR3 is TGTGCCAGCAGGCCAGGGACCGGGGAGCTGTTTTTT. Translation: CASRPGTGELFF.

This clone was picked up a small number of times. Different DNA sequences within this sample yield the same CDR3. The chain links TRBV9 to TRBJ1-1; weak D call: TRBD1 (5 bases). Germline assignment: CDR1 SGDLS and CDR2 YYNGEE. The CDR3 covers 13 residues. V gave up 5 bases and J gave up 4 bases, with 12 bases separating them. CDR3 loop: CASSETGGTEAFF. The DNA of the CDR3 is TGTGCCAGCAGTGAGACGGGGGGCACTGAAGCTTTCTTT.

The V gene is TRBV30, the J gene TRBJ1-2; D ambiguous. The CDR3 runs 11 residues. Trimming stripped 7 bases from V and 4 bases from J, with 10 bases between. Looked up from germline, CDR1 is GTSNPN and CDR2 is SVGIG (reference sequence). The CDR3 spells CALDGFYGYTF. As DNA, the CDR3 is TGTGCCTTAGACGGGTTCTATGGCTACACCTTC.

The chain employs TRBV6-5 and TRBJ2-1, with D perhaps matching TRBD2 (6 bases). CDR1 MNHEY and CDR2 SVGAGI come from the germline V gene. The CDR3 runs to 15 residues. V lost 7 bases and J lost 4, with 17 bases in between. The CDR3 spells CASIGGNRAYNEQFF. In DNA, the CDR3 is TGTGCCAGCATTGGGGGGAATAGGGCGTACAATGAGCAGTTCTTC.

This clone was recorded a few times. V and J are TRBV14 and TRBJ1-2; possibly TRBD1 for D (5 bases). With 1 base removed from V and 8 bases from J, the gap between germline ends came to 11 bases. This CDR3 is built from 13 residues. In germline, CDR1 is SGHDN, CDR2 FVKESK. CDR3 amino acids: CASSQVSGSGYTF. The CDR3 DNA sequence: TGTGCCAGCAGCCAAGTTTCAGGGTCGGGCTACACCTTC. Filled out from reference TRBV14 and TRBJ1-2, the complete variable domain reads EAGVTQFPSHSVIEKGQTVTLRCDPISGHDNLYWYRRVMGKEIKFLLHFVKESKQDESGMPNNRFLAERTGGTYSTLKVQPAELEDSGVYFCASSQVSGSGYTFGSGTRLTVV.

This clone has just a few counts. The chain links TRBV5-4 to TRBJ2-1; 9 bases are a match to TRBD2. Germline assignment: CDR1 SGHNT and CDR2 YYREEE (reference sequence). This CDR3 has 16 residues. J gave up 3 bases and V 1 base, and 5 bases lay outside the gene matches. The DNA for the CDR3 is TGTGCCAGCAGCTTGATATCAGCGGGGGGCTACAATGAGCAGTTCTTC. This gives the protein CASSLISAGGYNEQFF.

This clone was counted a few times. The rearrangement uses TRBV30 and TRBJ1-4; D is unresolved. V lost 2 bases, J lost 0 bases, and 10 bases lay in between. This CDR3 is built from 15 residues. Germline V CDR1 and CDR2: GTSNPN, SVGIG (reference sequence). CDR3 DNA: TGTGCCTGGAGTACCGGAACAGCAACTAATGAAAAACTGTTTTTT. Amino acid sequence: CAWSTGTATNEKLFF.

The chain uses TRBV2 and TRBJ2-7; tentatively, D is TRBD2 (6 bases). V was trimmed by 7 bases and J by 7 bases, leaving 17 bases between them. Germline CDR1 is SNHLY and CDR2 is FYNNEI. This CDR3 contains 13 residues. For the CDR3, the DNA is TGTGCCAGCACCCGGGACTCTGGAGGAGAGCAGTACTTC. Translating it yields CASTRDSGGEQYF.

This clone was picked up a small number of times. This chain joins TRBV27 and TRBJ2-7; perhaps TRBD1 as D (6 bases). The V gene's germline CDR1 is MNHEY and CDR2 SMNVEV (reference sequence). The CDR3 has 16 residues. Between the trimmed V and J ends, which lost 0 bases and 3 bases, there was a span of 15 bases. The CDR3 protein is CASSLSTGHGIYEQYF. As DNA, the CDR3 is TGTGCCAGCAGTTTATCGACGGGACACGGAATCTACGAGCAGTACTTC.

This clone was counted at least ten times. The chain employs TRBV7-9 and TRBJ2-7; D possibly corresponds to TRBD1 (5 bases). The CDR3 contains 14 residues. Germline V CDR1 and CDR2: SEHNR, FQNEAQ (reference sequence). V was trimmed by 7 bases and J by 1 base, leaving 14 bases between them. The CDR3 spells CASTIRDASYEQYF. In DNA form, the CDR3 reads TGTGCCAGCACCATCAGGGATGCTTCCTACGAGCAGTACTTC.

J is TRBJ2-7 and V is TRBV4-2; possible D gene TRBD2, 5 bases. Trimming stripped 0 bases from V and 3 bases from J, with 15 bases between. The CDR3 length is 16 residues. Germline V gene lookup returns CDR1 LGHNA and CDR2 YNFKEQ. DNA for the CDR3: TGTGCCAGCAGCCAAGAGAGGTCGGGGTCCCTCTACGAGCAGTACTTC. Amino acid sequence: CASSQERSGSLYEQYF.